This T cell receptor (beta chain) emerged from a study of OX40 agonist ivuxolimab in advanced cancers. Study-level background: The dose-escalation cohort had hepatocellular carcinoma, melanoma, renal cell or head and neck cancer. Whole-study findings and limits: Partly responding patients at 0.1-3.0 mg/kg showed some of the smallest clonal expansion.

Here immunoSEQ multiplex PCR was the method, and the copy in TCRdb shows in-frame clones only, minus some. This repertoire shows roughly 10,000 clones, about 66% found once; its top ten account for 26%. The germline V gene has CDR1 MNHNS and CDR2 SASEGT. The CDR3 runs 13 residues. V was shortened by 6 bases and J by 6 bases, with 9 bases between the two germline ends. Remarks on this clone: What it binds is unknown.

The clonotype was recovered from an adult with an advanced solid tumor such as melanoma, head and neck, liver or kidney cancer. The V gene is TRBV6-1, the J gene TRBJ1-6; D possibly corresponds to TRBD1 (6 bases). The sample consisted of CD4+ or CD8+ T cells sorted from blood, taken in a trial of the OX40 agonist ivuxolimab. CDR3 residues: CASRSQGNSPLHF. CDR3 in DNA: TGTGCCAGCAGGTCACAGGGTAATTCACCCCTCCACTTT.